This TCR beta chain was identified in a study of blood T cell repertoires in COVID-19. Sequenced by immunoSEQ multiplex PCR; TCRdb stores in-frame clones only, minus some. The sample shows a few hundred thousand clones, 80% to 85% of them seen only once. V dropped 1 base and J dropped 4 bases, with 11 bases sitting between them. In germline, CDR1 is LGHNA, CDR2 YSLEER. The CDR3 has 15 amino acids. The sequence came from a human donor in a cohort sampled during active COVID-19. The sequenced material came from peripheral blood. The V call is TRBV4-3, the J call TRBJ1-5; TRBD1 is a possible D gene (5 bases). The CDR3 nucleotides read TGCGCCAGCAGCCAAGGGCAGGGCTCTAATCAGCCCCAGCATTTT. Translating gives CASSQGQGSNQPQHF.